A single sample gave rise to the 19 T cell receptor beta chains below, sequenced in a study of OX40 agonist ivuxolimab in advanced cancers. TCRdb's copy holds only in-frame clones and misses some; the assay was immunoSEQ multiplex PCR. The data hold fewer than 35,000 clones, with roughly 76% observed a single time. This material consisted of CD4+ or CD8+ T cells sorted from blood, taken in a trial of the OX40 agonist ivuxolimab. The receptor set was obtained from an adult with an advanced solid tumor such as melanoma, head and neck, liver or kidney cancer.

In DNA, the CDR3 is TGTGCCAGCTCAGCCGACAGAAACAATGAGCAGTTCTTC. It encodes CASSADRNNEQFF. The chain employs TRBV18 and TRBJ2-1, with D possibly being TRBD1 (5 bases). The CDR3 covers 13 residues. V was pared by 5 bases and J by 5 bases, with 10 bases between. Germline V lookup: CDR1 KGHSH, CDR2 LQKENI.

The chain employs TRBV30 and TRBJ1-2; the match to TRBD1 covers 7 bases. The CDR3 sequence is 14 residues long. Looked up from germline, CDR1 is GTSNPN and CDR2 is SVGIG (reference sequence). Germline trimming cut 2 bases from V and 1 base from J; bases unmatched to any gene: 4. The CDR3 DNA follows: TGTGCCTGGAGTACAGGGGTTGGTAACTATGGCTACACCTTC. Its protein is CAWSTGVGNYGYTF.

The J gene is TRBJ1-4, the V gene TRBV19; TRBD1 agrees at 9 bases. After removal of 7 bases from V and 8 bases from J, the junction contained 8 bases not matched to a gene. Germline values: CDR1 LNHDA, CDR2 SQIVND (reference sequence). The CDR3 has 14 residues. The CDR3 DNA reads TGTGCCAGTATGGGACAGGGCTCCGGGGAAAAACTGTTTTTT. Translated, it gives CASMGQGSGEKLFF.

DNA of the CDR3: TGTGCCAGCAGCGTAGGGGGGGGCGGGAGGGCGGCAGATACGCAGTATTTT. It translates to CASSVGGGGRAADTQYF. The genes are TRBV9 and TRBJ2-3, with TRBD2 matching 9 bases. CDR1 is SGDLS and CDR2 is YYNGEE in the germline V gene. V shed 0 bases, J shed 4 bases, and the junction held 9 bases outside the gene matches. The CDR3 runs 17 residues.

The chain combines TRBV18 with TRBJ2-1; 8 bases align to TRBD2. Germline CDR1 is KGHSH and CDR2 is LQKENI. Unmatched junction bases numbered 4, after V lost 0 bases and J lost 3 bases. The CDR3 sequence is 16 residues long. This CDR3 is CASSPPASGYYNEQFF. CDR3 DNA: TGTGCCAGCTCACCACCGGCTAGCGGGTACTACAATGAGCAGTTCTTC. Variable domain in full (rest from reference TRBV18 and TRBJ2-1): NAGVMQNPRHLVRRRGQEARLRCSPMKGHSHVYWYRQLPEEGLKFMVYLQKENIIDESGMPKERFSAEFPKEGPSILRIQQVVRGDSAAYFCASSPPASGYYNEQFFGPGTRLTVL.

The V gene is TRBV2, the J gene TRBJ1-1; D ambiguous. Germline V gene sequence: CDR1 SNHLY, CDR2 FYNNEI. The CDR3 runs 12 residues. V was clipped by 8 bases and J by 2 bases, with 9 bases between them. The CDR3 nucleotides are TGTGCCAGCCGGCAGGATAACACTGAAGCTTTCTTT. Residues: CASRQDNTEAFF.

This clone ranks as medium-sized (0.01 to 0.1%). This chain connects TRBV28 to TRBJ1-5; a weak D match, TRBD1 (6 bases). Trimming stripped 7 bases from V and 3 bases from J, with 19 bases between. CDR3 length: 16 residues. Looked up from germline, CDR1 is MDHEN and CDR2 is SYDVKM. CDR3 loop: CASTQGGGSLNQPQHF. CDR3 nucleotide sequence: TGTGCCAGCACTCAAGGGGGGGGGTCCCTCAATCAGCCCCAGCATTTT. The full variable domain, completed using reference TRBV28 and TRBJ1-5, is DVKVTQSSRYLVKRTGEKVFLECVQDMDHENMFWYRQDPGLGLRLIYFSYDVKMKEKGDIPEGYSVSREKKERFSLILESASTNQTSMYLCASTQGGGSLNQPQHFGDGTRLSIL.

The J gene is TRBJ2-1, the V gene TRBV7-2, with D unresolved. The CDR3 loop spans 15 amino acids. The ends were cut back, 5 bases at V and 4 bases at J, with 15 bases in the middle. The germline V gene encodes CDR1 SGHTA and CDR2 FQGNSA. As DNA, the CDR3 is TGTGCCAGCAGCCCATCACTGGCCGTTTACAATGAGCAGTTCTTC. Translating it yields CASSPSLAVYNEQFF.

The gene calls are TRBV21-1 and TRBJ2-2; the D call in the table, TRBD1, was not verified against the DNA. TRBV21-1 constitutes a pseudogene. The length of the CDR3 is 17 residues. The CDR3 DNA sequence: TGTGCCAGCAGCAAAGACGATCAGGGGACGAACACCGGGGAGCTGTTTTTT. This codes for CASSKDDQGTNTGELFF.

CDR3 coding DNA: TGCAGCGTTGAGGCCGACACCATGAACACTGAAGCTTTCTTT. Its translation is CSVEADTMNTEAFF. V usage is TRBV29-1 and J usage is TRBJ1-1; D not certain. V lost 3 bases, J lost 0 bases, and 11 bases lay in between. This CDR3 has 14 residues. Germline CDR1 SQVTM, CDR2 ANQGSEA.

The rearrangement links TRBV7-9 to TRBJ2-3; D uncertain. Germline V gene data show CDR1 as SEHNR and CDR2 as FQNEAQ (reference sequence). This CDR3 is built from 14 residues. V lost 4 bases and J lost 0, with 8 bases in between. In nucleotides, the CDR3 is TGTGCCAGCAGCTCAATCGGCAGCACAGATACGCAGTATTTT. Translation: CASSSIGSTDTQYF.

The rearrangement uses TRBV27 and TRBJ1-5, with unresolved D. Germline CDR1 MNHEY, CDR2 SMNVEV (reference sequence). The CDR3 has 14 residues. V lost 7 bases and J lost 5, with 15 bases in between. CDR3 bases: TGTGCCAGCAAACTGACACCGAGCGATCAGCCCCAGCATTTT. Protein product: CASKLTPSDQPQHF.

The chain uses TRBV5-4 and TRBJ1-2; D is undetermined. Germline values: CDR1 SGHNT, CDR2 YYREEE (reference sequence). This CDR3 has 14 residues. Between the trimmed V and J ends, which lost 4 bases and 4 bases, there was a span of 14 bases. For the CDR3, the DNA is TGTGCCAGCAGCCCATTGAGTAGTGGCTATGGCTACACCTTC. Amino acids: CASSPLSSGYGYTF.

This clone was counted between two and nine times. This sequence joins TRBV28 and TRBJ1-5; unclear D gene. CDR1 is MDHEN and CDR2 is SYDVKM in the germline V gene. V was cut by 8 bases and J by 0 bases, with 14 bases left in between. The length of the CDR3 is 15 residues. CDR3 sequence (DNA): TGTGCCAGCGCTTACGGGAAACTTAGCAATCAGCCCCAGCATTTT. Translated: CASAYGKLSNQPQHF.

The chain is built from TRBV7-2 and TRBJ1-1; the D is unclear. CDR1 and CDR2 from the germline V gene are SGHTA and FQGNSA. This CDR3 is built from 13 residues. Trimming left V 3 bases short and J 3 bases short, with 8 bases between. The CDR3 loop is CASSFQSHTEAFF. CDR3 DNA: TGTGCCAGCAGCTTCCAGTCCCACACTGAAGCTTTCTTT.

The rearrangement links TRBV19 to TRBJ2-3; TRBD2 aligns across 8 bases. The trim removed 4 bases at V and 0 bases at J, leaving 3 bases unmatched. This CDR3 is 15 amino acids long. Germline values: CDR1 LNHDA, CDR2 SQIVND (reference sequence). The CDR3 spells CASSSPSGSTDTQYF. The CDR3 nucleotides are TGTGCCAGTAGTAGTCCTAGCGGGAGCACAGATACGCAGTATTTT.

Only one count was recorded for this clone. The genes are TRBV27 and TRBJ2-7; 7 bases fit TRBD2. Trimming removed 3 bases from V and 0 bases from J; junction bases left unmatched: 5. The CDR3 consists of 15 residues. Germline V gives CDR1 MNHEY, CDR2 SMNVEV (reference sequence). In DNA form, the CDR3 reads TGTGCCAGCAGTTTGGTGGCGGGAGACTCCTACGAGCAGTACTTC. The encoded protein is CASSLVAGDSYEQYF.

The DNA for the CDR3 is TGTGCCAGCAGTTACAAGACAGGGACTGGCTACACCTTC. As protein: CASSYKTGTGYTF. The rearrangement uses TRBV6-6 and TRBJ1-2, with 7 bases lining up with TRBD1. CDR3 length: 13 amino acids. The V and J ends lost 2 bases and 7 bases, in that order; junction bases with no gene match: 4. Germline-derived CDR1 and CDR2 are MNHNY and SVGAGI (reference sequence).

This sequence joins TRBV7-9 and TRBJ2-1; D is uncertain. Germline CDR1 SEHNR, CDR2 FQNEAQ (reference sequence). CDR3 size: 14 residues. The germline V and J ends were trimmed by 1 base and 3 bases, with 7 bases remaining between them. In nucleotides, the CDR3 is TGTGCCAGCAGCTTAGTGCTAGACTACAATGAGCAGTTCTTC. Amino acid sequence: CASSLVLDYNEQFF.